This TCR beta chain is from a study of T cell repertoires in cytomegalovirus infection. Background on the study: Newly reported HLA-C-restricted and thoroughly characterized HLA-B-restricted CMV epitopes were employed. From public TCR beta signatures came an indication of both CMV infection and matching HLA type. Whole-study findings and limits: HLA-C-restricted, CMV-specific TCR beta clonotypes were dominant ex vivo. Using cumulative public TCR beta family frequency, the authors identified those who carried CMV together with the relevant HLA.

There are 12 residues in the CDR3. V lost 1 base to trimming and J lost 10 bases, with 10 bases between them. In germline, CDR1 is SEHNR, CDR2 FQNEAQ (reference sequence). Note on this clonotype: Its specificity is not known.

TCRdb re-derived calls from the reads in MiXCR, one entry per CDR3 protein. The sample holds more than 45,000 distinct CDR3 sequences, 15% to 25% seen once. V and J are TRBV7-9 and TRBJ1-1; D gene ambiguous. The input for sequencing was CD8+ T cells from cultured PBMCs, taken from culture after CMV antigen stimulation. The receptor comes from a human donor in good health (CMV status not recorded). Some clones in this sample may be carry-over from other donors' samples. CDR3 DNA sequence: TGTGCCAGCAGCTTAGGTGGCTCGGGAGCTTTCTTT. Translated, it gives CASSLGGSGAFF. Full variable domain (remainder filled in from reference TRBV7-9 and TRBJ1-1): DTGVSQNPRHKITKRGQNVTFRCDPISEHNRLYWYRQTLGQGPEFLTYFQNEAQLEKSRLLSDRFSAERPKGSFSTLEIQRTEQGDSAMYLCASSLGGSGAFFGQGTRLTVV.